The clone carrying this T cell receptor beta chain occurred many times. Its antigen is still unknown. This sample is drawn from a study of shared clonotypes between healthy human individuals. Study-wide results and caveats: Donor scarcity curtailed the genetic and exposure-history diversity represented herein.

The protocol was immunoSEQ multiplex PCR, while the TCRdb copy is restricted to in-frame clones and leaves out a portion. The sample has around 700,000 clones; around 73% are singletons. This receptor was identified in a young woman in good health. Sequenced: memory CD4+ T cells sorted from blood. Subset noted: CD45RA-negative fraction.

The CDR3 sequence: CASSPGGGMGEKLFF. CDR3 DNA: TGTGCCAGCAGCCCCGGGGGGGGGATGGGCGAAAAACTGTTTTTT. V gene TRBV28 combines with J gene TRBJ1-4, with D perhaps TRBD1 (5 bases). Germline CDR1 reads MDHEN; CDR2 reads SYDVKM. V was clipped by 6 bases and J by 8 bases, with 19 bases between them. This CDR3 is 15 amino acids long.